This TCR beta chain was sequenced in a study of yellow fever vaccine responses in identical twins. The germline CDR1 and CDR2 sequences are SQVTM and ANQGSEA. Between the trimmed V and J ends, which lost 7 bases and 3 bases, there was a span of 19 bases. The CDR3 sequence is 14 residues long. Note on this clonotype: Its antigen is currently unknown.

TCRdb processed the RT-PCR reads anew with MiXCR; each CDR3 protein has one entry. The table includes about 21,000 distinct CDR3 sequences, under 85% detected once. General study findings and limits: Reportedly, the T cell response mounted by twins to vaccine seemed partly convergent, partly personalized.

This specimen consisted of T cells from blood (PBMCs), unsorted or a sorted subset (not recorded which), obtained before or after yellow fever vaccination (not recorded which). This sequence joins TRBV29-1 and TRBJ2-7; weak D call: TRBD1 (6 bases). This sequence was found in a woman aged 18-29 years who received the yellow fever vaccine. CDR3 residues: CSAATGLGYYEQYF. The CDR3 bases are TGCAGCGCCGCGACAGGATTGGGCTACTACGAGCAGTACTTC.